This TCR beta chain stems from a study of T-cell reconstitution after alpha-beta-depleted transplantation in children. This clonotype showed up many times. Molecular barcoding with unique molecular identifiers was used for the TCRbeta library. TCRdb recomputed calls from the PCR reads with MiXCR, one row per CDR3 protein. The data contain fewer than 120,000 distinct CDR3 sequences, 9% to 12% of them seen just once; the ten biggest clones take up roughly 8%. The CDR3 runs 13 residues. The ends were cut back, 3 bases at V and 2 bases at J, with 7 bases in the middle. The TCR originated in a human donor who donated a stem cell graft to a child with acute lymphoblastic leukemia. V is TRBV12-3 or TRBV12-4 and J is TRBJ2-5; D perhaps matches TRBD2 (5 bases). The specimen was PBMCs from the stem cell graft donor, collected from the stem cell graft. CDR3 in amino acids: CASSFTGQETQYF. The CDR3 region has the DNA TGTGCCAGCAGTTTCACGGGGCAAGAGACCCAGTACTTC.